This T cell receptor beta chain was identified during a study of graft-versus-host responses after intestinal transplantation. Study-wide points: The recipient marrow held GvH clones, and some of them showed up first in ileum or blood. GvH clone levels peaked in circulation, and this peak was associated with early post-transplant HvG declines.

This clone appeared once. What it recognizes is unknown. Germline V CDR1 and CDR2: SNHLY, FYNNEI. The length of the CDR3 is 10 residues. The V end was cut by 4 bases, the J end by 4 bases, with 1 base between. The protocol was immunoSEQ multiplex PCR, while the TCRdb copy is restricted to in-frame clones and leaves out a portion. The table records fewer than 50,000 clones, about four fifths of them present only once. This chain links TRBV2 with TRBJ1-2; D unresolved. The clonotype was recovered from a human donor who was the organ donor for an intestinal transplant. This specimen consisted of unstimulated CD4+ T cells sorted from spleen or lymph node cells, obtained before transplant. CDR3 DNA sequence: TGTGCCAGCAGTGCCTATGGCTACACCTTC. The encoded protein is CASSAYGYTF.